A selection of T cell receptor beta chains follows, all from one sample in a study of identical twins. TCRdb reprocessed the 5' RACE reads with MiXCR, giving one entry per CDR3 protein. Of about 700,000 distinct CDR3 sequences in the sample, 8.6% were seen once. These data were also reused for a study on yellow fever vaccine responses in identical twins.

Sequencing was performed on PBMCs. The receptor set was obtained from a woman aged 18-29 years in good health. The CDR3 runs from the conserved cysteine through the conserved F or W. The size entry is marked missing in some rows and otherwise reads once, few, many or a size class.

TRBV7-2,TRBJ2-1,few,CASSVNDRFGQFF
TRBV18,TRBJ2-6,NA,CASSPTAGANVLTF
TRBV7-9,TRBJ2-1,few,CASSPSGPDKQQFF
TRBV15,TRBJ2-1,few,CATSPDRAAYNEQFF
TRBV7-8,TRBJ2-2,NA,CASSLWPSGRETSNTGELFF
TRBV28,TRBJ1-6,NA,CASSYQGRDSPLHF
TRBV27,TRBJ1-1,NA,CANTGAPNTEAFF
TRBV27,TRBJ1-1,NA,CASSLQGRPGNTEAFF
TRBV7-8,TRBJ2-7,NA,CASSSLLYRGLSISYEQYF
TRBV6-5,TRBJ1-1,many,CASSYGTGQGTEAFF
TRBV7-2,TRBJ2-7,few,CASSTVSGRVQYF
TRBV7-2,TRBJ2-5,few,CASSQRRRDIGQETQYF
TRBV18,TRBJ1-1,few,CASSPGQGWVNTEAFF
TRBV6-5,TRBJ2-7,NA,CASNRGHEQYF
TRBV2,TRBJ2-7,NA,CASSEREHYSYEQYF
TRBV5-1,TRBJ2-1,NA,CASSVTGTEYNEQFF
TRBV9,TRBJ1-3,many,CASSVGGGPSGNTIYF
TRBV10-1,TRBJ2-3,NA,CASSDGGRAGGGDTQYF
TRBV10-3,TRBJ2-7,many,CAISQDPYSYEQYF
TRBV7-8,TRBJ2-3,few,CASSASGAQTDTQYF
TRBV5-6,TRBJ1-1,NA,CASSLVDRGSTEAFF
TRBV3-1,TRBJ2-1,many,CASSQGWREFMNEQFF
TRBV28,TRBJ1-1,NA,CASSLSRHRWNTEAFF
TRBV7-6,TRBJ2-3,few,CASSLSRLAGGPNADTQYF
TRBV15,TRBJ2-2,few,CATSRDKGVTNTGELFF
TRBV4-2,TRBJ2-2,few,CASSQGERETTGELFF
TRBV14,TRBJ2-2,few,CASSQFGGSNAGELFF
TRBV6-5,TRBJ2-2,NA,CASTILGLAPNTGELFF